This T cell receptor beta chain derives from a study of CD8 T cells in ankylosing spondylitis (TCRdb year 2017). Concerning the study at large: The study profiled T cell receptor beta repertoires in healthy donors and ankylosing spondylitis patients to find disease-linked TCR variants. The whole study cohort included 85 to 120 healthy donors and 25 ankylosing spondylitis patients. Peripheral blood samples were taken, and synovial fluid was additionally collected from ankylosing spondylitis patients. What the research found in general, with its limitations: Some of the motif variants had been reported before in the synovial fluid and blood of reactive arthritis patients, a finding that suggests common disease-initiation mechanisms. Blood from ankylosing spondylitis patients appeared to be characterized by a TCR beta motif composed of about eight highly homologous amino acid variants. A CD8+ phenotype was shown by the disease-linked clones, which were found at relatively low frequencies in peripheral blood. According to the report, matched synovial fluid samples from ankylosing spondylitis patients were significantly enriched for the disease-linked clones.

The junction carries 4 bases between V and J, which are trimmed by 3 bases and 2 bases respectively. CDR1 and CDR2 (SGHDT, YYEEEE) derive from the germline V gene. The CDR3 measures 12 amino acids from cysteine to phenylalanine. The retained sequence is limited to the CDR3, 36 bases, with the frame set at the first base. This clonotype was detected many times. Its binding antigen is unknown. It has no much larger one-base neighbor in the sample; base qualities were not kept. TCRdb shows the sequencer as Illumina HiSeq 2500. Quantitative 5'-RACE with molecular barcodes was the method used to prepare the TCR beta libraries. Under the source paper's analysis protocol: To identify disease-linked TCR variants, a new computational method was used, one built on a probabilistic model of VDJ rearrangement. The public reads were run again by TCRdb, first through fastp at Q25 and then through MiXCR, and only productive beta chains were kept. CDR3 protein duplicates are merged, each entry listing the most common genes and DNA. It is TCRdb's table, rather than the study itself, that gives the V and J calls and clone size. The sample data list 200,000 to 250,000 distinct CDR3 sequences, and 7.3% of these were observed just once. 14% of the sample is held by the ten biggest clonotypes.

The source of this sequence is a male donor with ankylosing spondylitis. The rearrangement joined TRBV5-6 to TRBJ2-3; the D gene cannot be resolved reliably. The specimen was blood, either unsorted or a sorted T cell fraction (not recorded which). The CDR3 sequence is CASSSFTDTQYF. The DNA sequence reads TGTGCCAGCAGCTCATTCACAGATACGCAGTATTTT.